This T cell receptor beta chain was sequenced during a study of T-cell reconstitution after alpha-beta-depleted transplantation in children. As it was prepared, the TCRbeta library received unique molecular identifiers. MiXCR, applied by TCRdb to the PCR reads, yields one record per CDR3 protein. The sample shows a few hundred thousand distinct CDR3 sequences, about a tenth of them seen only once. Germline assignment: CDR1 SGHDT and CDR2 YYEEEE. The CDR3 spans 16 residues. J lost 5 bases, V lost 4 bases, and 4 bases had no gene match. This receptor was obtained from a human donor who donated a stem cell graft to a child with SCID. This sample comprised PBMCs from the stem cell graft donor, obtained from the stem cell graft. J is TRBJ2-2 and V is TRBV5-6, with 14 bases aligning to TRBD2. CDR3 bases: TGTGCCAGCAGCCCAAGGACTAGCGGGGGGACCGGGGAGCTGTTTTTT. Amino acid sequence: CASSPRTSGGTGELFF.